The 5 T cell receptor beta chains below come from one sample, sequenced in a study of spatial heterogeneity in lung cancer. Via MiXCR, TCRdb re-called the 5' RACE reads, giving one row per CDR3 protein. Of more than 15,000 distinct CDR3 sequences listed, about 9.1% are singletons. Time point in this sample: blood at routine non-recurrence follow-up after resection. The sample was PBMCs, taken at follow-up. The source of these receptors is a female donor with early-stage non-small cell lung cancer.

This clonotype was recorded at least ten times. This chain joins TRBV7-9 and TRBJ1-4, with D possibly TRBD1 on 6 matching bases. This CDR3 comprises 15 residues. CDR1 is SEHNR and CDR2 is FQNEAQ in the germline V gene (reference sequence). The germline V and J ends were trimmed by 5 bases and 10 bases, with 20 bases remaining between them. The CDR3 nucleotides are TGTGCCAGCAGCCCCCCCGGGACATTTGGGGGAAAACTGTTTTTT. Translation gives CASSPPGTFGGKLFF.

This chain links TRBV20-1 with TRBJ2-4, with 9 positions matching TRBD2. Trimming cost V 3 bases and J 9 bases; bases outside gene matches: 21. The CDR3 contains 18 residues. CDR1 DFQATT and CDR2 SNEGSKA come from the germline V gene (reference sequence). CDR3 sequence: CSARGGSGSSGKNGIQYF. The CDR3 DNA sequence: TGCAGTGCTAGGGGGGGTAGCGGGAGTTCCGGCAAAAACGGCATTCAGTACTTC.

The sample holds a few counts of this clonotype. The chain combines TRBV19 with TRBJ2-3; 9 bases fit TRBD1. This CDR3 region has 17 residues. Germline CDR1 is LNHDA and CDR2 is SQIVND (reference sequence). V dropped 3 bases and J dropped 0; count of bases not matched to a gene: 7. CDR3 coding DNA: TGTGCCAGTAGTATCCCTCCCGGGACAGGGAGCACAGATACGCAGTATTTT. Protein product: CASSIPPGTGSTDTQYF.

The chain combines TRBV10-3 with TRBJ1-2; 9 bases are a match to TRBD1. V was clipped by 7 bases and J by 7 bases; unmatched bases: 10. This CDR3 spans 14 amino acids. Germline loops: CDR1 ENHRY, CDR2 SYGVKD. The CDR3 spells CAIKGTGTYRGYTF. CDR3 nucleotides: TGTGCCATCAAAGGGACAGGGACCTATCGTGGCTACACCTTC.

This clonotype was seen many times. This sequence joins TRBV7-2 and TRBJ2-3, with D hard to call. The length of the CDR3 is 14 residues. CDR1 and CDR2 from the germline V gene are SGHTA and FQGNSA. V lost 5 bases and J 2 bases, leaving 11 bases between the germline ends. CDR3 region: CASSHDTITDTQYF. The CDR3 DNA is TGTGCCAGCAGCCATGACACCATCACAGATACGCAGTATTTT.